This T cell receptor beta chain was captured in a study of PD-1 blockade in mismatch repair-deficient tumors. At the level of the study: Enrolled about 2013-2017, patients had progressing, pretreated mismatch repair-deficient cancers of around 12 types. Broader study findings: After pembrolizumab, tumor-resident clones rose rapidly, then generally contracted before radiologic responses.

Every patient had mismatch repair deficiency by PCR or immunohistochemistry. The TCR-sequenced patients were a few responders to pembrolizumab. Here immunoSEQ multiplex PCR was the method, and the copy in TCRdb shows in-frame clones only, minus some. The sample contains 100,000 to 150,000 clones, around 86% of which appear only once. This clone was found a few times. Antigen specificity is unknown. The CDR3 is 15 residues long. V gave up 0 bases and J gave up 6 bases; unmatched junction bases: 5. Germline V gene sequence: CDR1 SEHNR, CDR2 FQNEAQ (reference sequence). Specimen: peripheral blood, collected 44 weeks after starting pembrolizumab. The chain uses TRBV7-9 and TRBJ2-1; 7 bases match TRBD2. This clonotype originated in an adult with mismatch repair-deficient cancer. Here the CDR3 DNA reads TGTGCCAGCAGCTTAGCGGCGGGAGAGATCAATGAGCAGTTCTTC. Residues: CASSLAAGEINEQFF. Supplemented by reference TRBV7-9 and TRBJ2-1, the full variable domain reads DTGVSQNPRHKITKRGQNVTFRCDPISEHNRLYWYRQTLGQGPEFLTYFQNEAQLEKSRLLSDRFSAERPKGSFSTLEIQRTEQGDSAMYLCASSLAAGEINEQFFGPGTRLTVL.